A selection of T cell receptor beta chains follows, all from one sample in a study of OX40 agonist ivuxolimab in advanced cancers. The repertoire was sequenced with immunoSEQ multiplex PCR; TCRdb's copy has only in-frame clones and lacks some. The sample lists more than 65,000 clones, over 80% seen once, with 5% to 7% in the top ten. Here the sequenced sample was CD4+ or CD8+ T cells sorted from blood, taken in a trial of the OX40 agonist ivuxolimab. The receptors originated from an adult with an advanced solid tumor such as melanoma, head and neck, liver or kidney cancer. Each CDR3 is given with its conserved first and last residue. The D gene is left open where the match is weak. Clone sizes are given selectively: once, few, many, or a class where the clone is expanded.

V	size	J	D	DNA	CDR3
TRBV15	.	TRBJ2-1	.	TGTGCCACCAGCAGAGACCAACGCCCTAATCAGTTCTTC	CATSRDQRPNQFF
TRBV2	.	TRBJ2-1	TRBD2	TGTGCCAGCGGGTCGGGCGGGAGGGCCTCTGGGTTGTTCTTC	CASGSGGRASGLFF
TRBV5-6	.	TRBJ2-3	.	TGTGCCAGCAGCCCCATCCCGACTAGGGAAAGCACAGATACGCAGTATTTT	CASSPIPTRESTDTQYF
TRBV29-1	medium-sized	TRBJ2-6	.	TGCAGCGTTGAAGACGGCAGGGGAGCTCCTGGGGCCAACGTCCTGACTTTC	CSVEDGRGAPGANVLTF
TRBV6-6	.	TRBJ1-2	.	TGTGCCACCCGGTGGGCCAACGCGTGGGGCTACACCTTC	CATRWANAWGYTF
TRBV19	.	TRBJ2-1	TRBD2	TGTGCCAGTAGTAAGACTAGCGGGGTCTACAATGAGCAGTTCTTC	CASSKTSGVYNEQFF
TRBV7-9	.	TRBJ2-3	TRBD2	TGTGCCAGCAGCTTAGCGCCGGGGCTAGCGGGAGTGTTGGGTGATACGCAGTATTTT	CASSLAPGLAGVLGDTQYF
TRBV28	once	TRBJ2-7	.	TGTGCCAGCAGTTCCGCCCGATACGAGCAGTACTTC	CASSSARYEQYF
TRBV7-9	.	TRBJ1-2	.	TGTGCCAGCAGCCAAGCGGGGCTTATAGATGGCTACACCTTC	CASSQAGLIDGYTF
TRBV5-1	.	TRBJ2-5	.	TGCGCCAGCAGCTCGCAGGGACTTCTTCAAGAGACCCAGTACTTC	CASSSQGLLQETQYF
TRBV11-1	.	TRBJ2-3	.	TGTGCCAGCAGCTTAGTGGCCCACACAGATACGCAGTATTTT	CASSLVAHTDTQYF
TRBV7-7	.	TRBJ2-5	.	TGTGCTAGCAGCTTGGACAGACAAGAGACCCAGTACTTC	CASSLDRQETQYF
TRBV6-6	.	TRBJ2-1	TRBD1	TGTGCCAGCAGTAAGACAGGGGGGATTTACTACAATGAGCAGTTCTTC	CASSKTGGIYYNEQFF
TRBV5-1	once	TRBJ2-5	.	TGCGCCAGCAGCGTGGGTTTAGCGGTAGCGGCTCAAGAGACCCAGTACTTC	CASSVGLAVAAQETQYF
TRBV28	once	TRBJ2-3	.	TGTGCCACCGACAGGACCACAGATACGCAGTATTTT	CATDRTTDTQYF
TRBV5-6	.	TRBJ2-2	TRBD2	TGTGCCAGCAGCAAGGGACTAGCGGGAGGGGGCACCGGGGAGCTGTTTTTT	CASSKGLAGGGTGELFF